The 2 T cell receptor beta chains below all came from one sample that was sequenced in a study of molecular identifiers for immune sequencing clone quantification. From the PCR reads, TCRdb called clonotypes with MiXCR, one entry per CDR3 protein. The sample includes roughly 320,000 distinct CDR3 sequences, 20% to 25% of them seen just once. Sample: naive CD8+ T cells from blood, with Jurkat cell RNA spiked in. The subset here: FACS-sorted CD8+CD4-CCR7+CD45RA+ naive T cells. The receptor source for this set is a human donor in good health. Some libraries in this study had Jurkat cell RNA spiked in.

This clonotype appeared many times. V usage is TRBV4-3 and J usage is TRBJ1-2; a possible D gene is TRBD1 (5 bases). CDR3 length: 15 residues. V lost 1 base to trimming and J lost 2 bases, with 11 bases between them. CDR1 and CDR2 from the germline V gene are LGHNA and YSLEER. The CDR3 region has the DNA TGCGCCAGCAGCCAAGTAGGGCAGGGAAACTATGGCTACACCTTC. Translated: CASSQVGQGNYGYTF.

Points on this clonotype: A clone one base away is much larger, so this may be a read error. The chain carries TRBV6-2 or TRBV6-3 and TRBJ1-1; D unresolved. V was shortened by 2 bases and J by 5 bases, with 12 bases between the two germline ends. The CDR3 covers 14 residues. The V gene's germline CDR1 is MNHEY and CDR2 SVGEGT. CDR3 sequence: CASSYARGGTEAFF. CDR3 nucleotide sequence: TGTGCCAGCAGTTACGCCCGGGGAGGAACTGAAGCTTTCTTT.